This T cell receptor beta chain was documented in a study of T cell responses to AZD1222 COVID-19 vaccine (dated by TCRdb to the early 2020s). Notes on the research overall: AZD1222 recipients whose second dose came at about 4 weeks and those whose second dose came at about 12 weeks were combined into one group, since spike-specific TCR depth and breadth did not differ between the two schedules. Trial participants were enrolled by age into 18-55, 56-69 and 70-plus year subgroups, with roughly 150, 30 and 60 TCR-sequenced participants respectively. TCR sequencing covered fewer than 250 trial participants: 207 given two doses of AZD1222 and approximately 25 given two doses of MenACWY control vaccine. Broad study findings and their caveats: The vaccine-associated CD4 TCRs covered the entire spike protein, and the dominant responses fell in regions 160-218 and 743-854. In the small 56-69-year group, the increase in depth fell short of significance, most likely because of low power. Reportedly, almost half of the unique spike-specific TCRs recognized epitopes lying outside the regions that are mutated in the B.1.351 and B.1.1.7 variants. Conclusions about previously exposed vaccinees are limited, since just six AZD1222 recipients were seropositive for SARS-CoV-2 at baseline. After two AZD1222 doses, spike-specific TCR breadth and depth were significantly higher than at day 0 and than in MenACWY recipients. No day 14 peak-response samples were available, so repertoires were characterized only after the peak T cell response. Participants were mostly white British, with more females than males. The authors suggested clonal diversity may have been underestimated.

As for this clone: Its antigen is currently not known. No per-base quality is available; no much larger clone lies one base away.

The CDR3 regions of human TCRbeta chains were analyzed by immunosequencing. In the original analysis: Repertoire TCRs were matched against a reference library of SARS-CoV-2-specific TCRs generated with the MIRA antigen-specificity platform. Breadth was defined as the fraction of unique TCRs that were SARS-CoV-2-associated, and depth was defined as the fraction of total T cells that were SARS-CoV-2-associated. Each spike-specific TCR was assigned to its reactive spike region and to a CD4 or CD8 class using the MIRA data. Log10-transformed breadth and depth values were compared by one-way ANOVA with Sidak's multiple comparisons tests. In TCRdb, the immuneACCESS table is reduced to in-frame sequences with V and J assigned. These tables do not hold every clone; where another copy was compared, an unresolved V gene accounts for under half, and the others remain unexplained. V and J calls and clone size are those listed in that table; D and trimming were worked out from the DNA. The sample data list 150,000 to 200,000 clones, and 90% to 95% of these were observed just once. Of the sample, around 0.9% is held by the ten largest clones.

Reading the label with the study, this specimen's time point is: baseline before first vaccination. The vaccinee samples were drawn from two UK trials, COV001 and COV002, one of which was a single-blind randomized controlled phase 2/3 trial testing AZD1222 (ChAdOx1 nCoV-19) in healthy adults. For TCRbeta chain sequencing, PBMC samples from trial participants were taken at day 0 and at day 28 after the second dose. According to the germline V gene, CDR1 reads LGHNT and CDR2 reads FRNRAP. Germline trimming amounts to 5 bases on V and 0 bases on J, with 4 as the count of junction bases outside the gene matches. Taken from cysteine to phenylalanine, the CDR3 has 15 residues. The read is trimmed to its CDR3 DNA, 45 bases read in frame from base 1.

The clonotype was recovered from an adult in good health. The rearrangement combines TRBV12-5 with TRBJ1-5; the central 7 bases match TRBD1. The specimen comprised peripheral blood, sampled on day 0 of AZD1222 vaccination. For the CDR3, the sequence is CASGKGTDSNQPQHF. The DNA sequence is TGTGCTAGTGGTAAGGGGACAGATAGCAATCAGCCCCAGCATTTT.